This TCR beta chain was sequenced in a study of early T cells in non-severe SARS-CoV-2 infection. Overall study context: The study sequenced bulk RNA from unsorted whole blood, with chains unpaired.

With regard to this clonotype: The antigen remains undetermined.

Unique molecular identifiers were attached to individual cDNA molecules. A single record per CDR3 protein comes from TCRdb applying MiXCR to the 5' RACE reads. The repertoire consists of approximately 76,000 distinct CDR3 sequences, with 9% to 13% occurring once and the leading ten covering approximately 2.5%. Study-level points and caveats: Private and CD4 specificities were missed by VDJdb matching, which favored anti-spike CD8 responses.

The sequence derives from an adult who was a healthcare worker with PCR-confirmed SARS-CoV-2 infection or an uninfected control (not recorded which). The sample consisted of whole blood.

The CDR3 DNA sequence: TGTGCCAGCAGCCCGAACGTGGGGACCTCGAACACTGAAGCTTTCTTT. Its protein product is CASSPNVGTSNTEAFF. The chain joins TRBV9 to TRBJ1-1, with D possibly matching TRBD1 (5 bases). The V gene lost 4 bases and the J gene lost 1 base, with 17 bases spanning the gap. In germline, CDR1 is SGDLS, CDR2 YYNGEE. The CDR3 extends over 16 amino acids.